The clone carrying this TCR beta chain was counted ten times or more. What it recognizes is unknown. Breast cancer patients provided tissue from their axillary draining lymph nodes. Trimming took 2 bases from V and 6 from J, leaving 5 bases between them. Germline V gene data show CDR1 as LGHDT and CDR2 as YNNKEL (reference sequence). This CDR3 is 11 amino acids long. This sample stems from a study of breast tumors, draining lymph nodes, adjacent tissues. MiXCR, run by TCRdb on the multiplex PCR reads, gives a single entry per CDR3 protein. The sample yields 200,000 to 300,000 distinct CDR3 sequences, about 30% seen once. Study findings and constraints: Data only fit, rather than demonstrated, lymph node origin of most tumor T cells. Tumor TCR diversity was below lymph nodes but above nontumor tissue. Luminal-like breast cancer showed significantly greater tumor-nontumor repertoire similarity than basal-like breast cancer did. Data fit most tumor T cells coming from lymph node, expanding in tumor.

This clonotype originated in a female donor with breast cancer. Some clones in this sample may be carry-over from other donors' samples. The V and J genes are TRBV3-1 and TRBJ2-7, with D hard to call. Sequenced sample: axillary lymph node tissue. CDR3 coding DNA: TGTGCCAGCAGCCAACAGGTCGAGCAGTACTTC. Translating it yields CASSQQVEQYF.